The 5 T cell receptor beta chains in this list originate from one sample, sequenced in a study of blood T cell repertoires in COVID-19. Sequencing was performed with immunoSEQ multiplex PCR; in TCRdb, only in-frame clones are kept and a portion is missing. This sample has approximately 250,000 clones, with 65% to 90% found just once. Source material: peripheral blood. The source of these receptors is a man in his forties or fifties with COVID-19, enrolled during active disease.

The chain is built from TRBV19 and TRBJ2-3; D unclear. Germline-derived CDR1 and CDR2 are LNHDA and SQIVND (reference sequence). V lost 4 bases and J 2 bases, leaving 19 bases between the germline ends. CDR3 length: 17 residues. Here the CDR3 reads CASSRIPGQQHTDTQYF. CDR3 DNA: TGTGCCAGTAGTAGGATACCAGGTCAGCAACACACAGATACGCAGTATTTT.

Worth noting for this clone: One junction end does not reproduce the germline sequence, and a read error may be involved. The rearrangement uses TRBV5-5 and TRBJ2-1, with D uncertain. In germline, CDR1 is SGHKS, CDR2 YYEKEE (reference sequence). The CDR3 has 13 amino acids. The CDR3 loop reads CASSSDQYSEQFF. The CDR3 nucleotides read TGTGCCAGCAGCTCTGACCAATACAGTGAGCAGTTCTTC.

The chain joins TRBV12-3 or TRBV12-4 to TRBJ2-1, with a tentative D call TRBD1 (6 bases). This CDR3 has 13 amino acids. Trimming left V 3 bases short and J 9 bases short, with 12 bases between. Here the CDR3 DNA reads TGTGCCAGCAGTTTGAAAGGGGGTGGTGAGCAGTTCTTC. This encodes CASSLKGGGEQFF.

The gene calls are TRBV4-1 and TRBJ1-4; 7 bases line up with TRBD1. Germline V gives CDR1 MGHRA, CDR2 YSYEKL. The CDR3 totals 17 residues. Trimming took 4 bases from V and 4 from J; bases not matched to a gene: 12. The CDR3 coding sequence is TGCGCCAGCAGCCCCCGACCTGACAGGGACGGTAATGAAAAACTGTTTTTT. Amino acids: CASSPRPDRDGNEKLFF.

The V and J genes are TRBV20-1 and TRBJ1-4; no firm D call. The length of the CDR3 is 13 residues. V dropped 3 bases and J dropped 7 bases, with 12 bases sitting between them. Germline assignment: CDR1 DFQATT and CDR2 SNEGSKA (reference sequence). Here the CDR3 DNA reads TGCAGTGCTAGTCAGGTCGTAGGTGAAAAACTGTTTTTT. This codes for CSASQVVGEKLFF.